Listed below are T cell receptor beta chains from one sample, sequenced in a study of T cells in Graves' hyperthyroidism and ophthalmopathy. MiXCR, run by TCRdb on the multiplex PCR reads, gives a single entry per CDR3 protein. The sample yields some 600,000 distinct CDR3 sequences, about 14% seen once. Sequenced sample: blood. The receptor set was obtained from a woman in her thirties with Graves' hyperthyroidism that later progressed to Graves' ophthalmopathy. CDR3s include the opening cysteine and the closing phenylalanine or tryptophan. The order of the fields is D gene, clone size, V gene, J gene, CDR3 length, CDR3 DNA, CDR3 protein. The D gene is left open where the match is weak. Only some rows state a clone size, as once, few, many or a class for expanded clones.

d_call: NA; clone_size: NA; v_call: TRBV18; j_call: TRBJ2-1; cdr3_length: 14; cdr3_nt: TGTGCCAGCTCACCATCCCAAGGGTTGAATGAGCAGTTCTTC; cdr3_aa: CASSPSQGLNEQFF
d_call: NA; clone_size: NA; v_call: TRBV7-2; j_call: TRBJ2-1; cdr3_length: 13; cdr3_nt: TGTGCCAGCTCTGAGGCACGTTCCTACGAGCAGTTCTTC; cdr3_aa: CASSEARSYEQFF
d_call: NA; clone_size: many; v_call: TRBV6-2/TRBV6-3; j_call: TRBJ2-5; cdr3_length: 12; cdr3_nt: TGTGCCAGCAGTTACGTGGGGGAGACCCAGTACTTC; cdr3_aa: CASSYVGETQYF
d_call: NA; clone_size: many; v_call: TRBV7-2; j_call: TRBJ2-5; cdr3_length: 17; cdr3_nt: TGTGCCAGCAGCCCGGGCCGACTACTACAGAGACAAGAGACCCAGTACTTC; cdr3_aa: CASSPGRLLQRQETQYF
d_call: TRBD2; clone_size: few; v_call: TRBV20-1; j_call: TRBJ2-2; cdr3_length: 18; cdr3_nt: TGCAGTGCTAGAGGGGTAGCTGGGCTAGCGGCGAACACCGGGGAGCTGTTTTTT; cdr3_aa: CSARGVAGLAANTGELFF
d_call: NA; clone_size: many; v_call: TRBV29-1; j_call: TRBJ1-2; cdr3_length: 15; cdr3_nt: TGCAGCGTTGAAGCCGGGCAGGGGATAACCGACGGCTACACCTTC; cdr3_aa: CSVEAGQGITDGYTF
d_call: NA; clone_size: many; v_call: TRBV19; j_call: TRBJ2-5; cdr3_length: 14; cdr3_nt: TGTGCCAGTAGCGCAAGCCGGGTTAGAGAGACCCAGTACTTC; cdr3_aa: CASSASRVRETQYF
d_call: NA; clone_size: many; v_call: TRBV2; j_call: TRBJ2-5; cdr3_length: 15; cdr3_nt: TGTGCCAGCAGGAGACTAACAAGTGGGCAAGAGACCCAGTACTTC; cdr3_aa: CASRRLTSGQETQYF
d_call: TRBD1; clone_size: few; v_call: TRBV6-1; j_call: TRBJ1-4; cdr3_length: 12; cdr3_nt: TGTGCCAGCAGTCACAGGGGTGAAAAACTGTTTTTT; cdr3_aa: CASSHRGEKLFF
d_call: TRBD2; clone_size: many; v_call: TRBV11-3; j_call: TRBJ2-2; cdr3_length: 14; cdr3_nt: TGTGCCAGCAGCTTAGAAGCGGGAGCCGGGGAGCTGTTTTTT; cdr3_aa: CASSLEAGAGELFF
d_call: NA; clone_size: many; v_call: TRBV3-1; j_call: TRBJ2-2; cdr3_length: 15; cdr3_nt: TGTGCCAGCAGCCAAGTGGAGGGAGAAACCGGGGAGCTGTTTTTT; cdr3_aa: CASSQVEGETGELFF
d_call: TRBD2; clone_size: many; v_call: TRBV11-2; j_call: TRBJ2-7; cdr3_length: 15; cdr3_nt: TGTGCCAGCAGCCGGACTAGCGGGGAAATCTACGAGCAGTACTTC; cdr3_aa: CASSRTSGEIYEQYF
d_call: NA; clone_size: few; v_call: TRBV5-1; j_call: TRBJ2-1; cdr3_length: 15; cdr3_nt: TGCGCCAGCAGCTGGGCAGAAATTTCCTACAATGAGCAGTTCTTC; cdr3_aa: CASSWAEISYNEQFF
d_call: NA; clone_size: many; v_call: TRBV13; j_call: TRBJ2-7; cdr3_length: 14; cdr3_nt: TGTGCCAGCAGCTTAAGAGTCCCGATGCGCGAGCAGTACTTC; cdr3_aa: CASSLRVPMREQYF
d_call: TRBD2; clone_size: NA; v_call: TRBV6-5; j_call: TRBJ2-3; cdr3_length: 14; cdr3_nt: TGTGCCAGCAGTTACGGCGGGAGAAAGGATACGCAGTATTTT; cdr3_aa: CASSYGGRKDTQYF
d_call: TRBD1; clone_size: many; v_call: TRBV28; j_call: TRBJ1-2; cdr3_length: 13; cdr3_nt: TGTGCCAGCAGTACGGGACAGAGCTATGGCTACACCTTC; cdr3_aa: CASSTGQSYGYTF
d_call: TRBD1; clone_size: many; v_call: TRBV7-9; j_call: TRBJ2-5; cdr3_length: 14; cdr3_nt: TGTGCCAGCAGACGGACAGGGTCTTGGGAGACCCAGTACTTC; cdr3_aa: CASRRTGSWETQYF
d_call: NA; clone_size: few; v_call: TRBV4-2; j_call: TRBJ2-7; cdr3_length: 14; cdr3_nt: TGTGCCAGCAGCCTCGAAAGGGGGAACTACGAGCAGTACTTC; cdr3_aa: CASSLERGNYEQYF
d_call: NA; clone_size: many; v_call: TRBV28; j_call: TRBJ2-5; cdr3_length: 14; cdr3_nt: TGTGCCAGCAGTATGGGAAGAGTACAAGAGACCCAGTACTTC; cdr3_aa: CASSMGRVQETQYF
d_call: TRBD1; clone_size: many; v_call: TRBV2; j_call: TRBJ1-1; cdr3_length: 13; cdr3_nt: TGTGCCAGCAGGGACAGGACGAACACTGAAGCTTTCTTT; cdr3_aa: CASRDRTNTEAFF
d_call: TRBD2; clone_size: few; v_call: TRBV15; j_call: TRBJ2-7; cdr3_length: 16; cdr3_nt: TGTGCCACCAGCAGGGCCTGGACTAGCGGGAGCCTCGAGCAGTACTTC; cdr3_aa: CATSRAWTSGSLEQYF
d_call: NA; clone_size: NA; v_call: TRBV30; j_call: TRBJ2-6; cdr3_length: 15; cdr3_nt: TGTGCCTGGAGTGTGGTAGGCTCTGGGGCCAACGTCCTGACTTTC; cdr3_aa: CAWSVVGSGANVLTF
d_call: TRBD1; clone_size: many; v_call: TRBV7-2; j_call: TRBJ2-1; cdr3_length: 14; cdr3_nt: TGTGCCAGCAACTTAGCTGGACAGGGGGCTGAGCAGTTCTTC; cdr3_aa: CASNLAGQGAEQFF
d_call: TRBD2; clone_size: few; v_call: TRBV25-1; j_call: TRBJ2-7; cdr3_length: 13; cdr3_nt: TGTGCCAGCAGTATGACTAGCGGGTGGGAGCAGTACTTC; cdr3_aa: CASSMTSGWEQYF
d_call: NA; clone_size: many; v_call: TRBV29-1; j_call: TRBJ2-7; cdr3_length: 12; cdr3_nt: TGCAGCGTTGTTGGGGCCCTAGGCGAGCAGTACTTC; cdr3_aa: CSVVGALGEQYF
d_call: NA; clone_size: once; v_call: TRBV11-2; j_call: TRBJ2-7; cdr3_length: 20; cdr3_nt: TGTGCCAGCAGCTTAGTGGACAGGGCGCCCGCTAGCGGGAACGTCTACGAGCAGTACTTC; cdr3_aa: CASSLVDRAPASGNVYEQYF
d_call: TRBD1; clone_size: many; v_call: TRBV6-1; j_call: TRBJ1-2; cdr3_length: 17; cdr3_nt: TGTGCCAGCAGGATCGACAGGGGGCTACCCCCTAACTATGGCTACACCTTC; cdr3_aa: CASRIDRGLPPNYGYTF
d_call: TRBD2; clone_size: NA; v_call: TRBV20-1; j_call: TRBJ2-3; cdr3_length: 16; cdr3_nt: TGCAGTGCTAGAGATTTGGGACTAGCGGACACAGGTACGCAGTATTTT; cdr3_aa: CSARDLGLADTGTQYF
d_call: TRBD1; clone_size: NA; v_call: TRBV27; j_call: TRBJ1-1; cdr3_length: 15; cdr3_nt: TGTGCCAGCAGTTTTTACGGGACAGGGCGAACTGAAGCTTTCTTT; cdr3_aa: CASSFYGTGRTEAFF
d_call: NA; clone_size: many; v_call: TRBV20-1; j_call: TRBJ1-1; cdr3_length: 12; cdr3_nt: TGCAGTGCGTTCGCAGGGGCGGTTGAAGCTTTCTTT; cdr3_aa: CSAFAGAVEAFF
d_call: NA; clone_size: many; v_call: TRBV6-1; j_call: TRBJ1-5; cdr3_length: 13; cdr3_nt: TGTGCCAGCACCCGGACGGTCAATCAGCCCCAGCATTTT; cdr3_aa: CASTRTVNQPQHF
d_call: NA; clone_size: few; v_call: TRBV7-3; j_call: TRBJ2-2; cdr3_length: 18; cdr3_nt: TGTGCCAGCAGCTCGCCATGGGACAAACCCAACGTCGCCGGGGAGCTGTTTTTT; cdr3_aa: CASSSPWDKPNVAGELFF
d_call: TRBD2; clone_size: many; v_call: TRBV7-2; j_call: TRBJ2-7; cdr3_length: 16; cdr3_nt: TGTGCCAGCAGCTTAGCCGGGACTAGCGAATCCTACGAGCAGTACTTC; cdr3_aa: CASSLAGTSESYEQYF
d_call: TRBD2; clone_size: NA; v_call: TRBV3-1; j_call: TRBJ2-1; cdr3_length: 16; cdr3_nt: TGTGCCAGCAGCCAAGTCGGGACTAGCGGTCGCAATGAGCAGTTCTTC; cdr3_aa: CASSQVGTSGRNEQFF
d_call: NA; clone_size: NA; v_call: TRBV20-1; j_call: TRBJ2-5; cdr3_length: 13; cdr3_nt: TGCAGTGCTGGCCGGGACACCGCAGAGTTCACGTACTTC; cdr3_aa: CSAGRDTAEFTYF